This entry describes one TCR beta chain. Assay used: immunoSEQ multiplex PCR; TCRdb lists only in-frame clones, some missing. The sample yields around 97,000 clones, about 91% seen once. These data belong to a study of blood T cell repertoires in COVID-19. Germline assignment: CDR1 ENHRY and CDR2 SYGVKD. The CDR3 extends over 12 amino acids. Trimming cost V 6 bases and J 0 bases, with 6 bases left between them. The chain carries TRBV10-3 and TRBJ2-7; D remains ambiguous. This receptor was obtained from a human donor in a cohort sampled during active COVID-19. The sample taken for sequencing was peripheral blood. Written as DNA, the CDR3 is TGTGCCATCAGACAGAACTCCTACGAGCAGTACTTC. Protein product: CAIRQNSYEQYF.